The rows below give T cell receptor beta chains drawn from one sample of a study of T cells in Graves' hyperthyroidism and ophthalmopathy. TCRdb passed the multiplex PCR reads through MiXCR, listing each CDR3 protein once. The data hold hundreds of thousands of distinct CDR3 sequences, with 18% observed a single time. Sample: blood. These TCRs come from a woman between 50 and 59 years old with Graves' hyperthyroidism that later progressed to Graves' ophthalmopathy. Each CDR3 is given with its conserved first and last residue. Fields, in order: clone size, J gene, D gene, V gene, CDR3 DNA, CDR3 protein. A D gene is named only where the DNA matches it firmly. Rows give clone size only sometimes, using once, few, many, or a class for an expanded clone.

>few|TRBJ1-6|NA|TRBV6-2/TRBV6-3
TGTGCCAGCAGACCCGGGACTCGGTCACCCCTCCACTTT
CASRPGTRSPLHF
>NA|TRBJ2-5|NA|TRBV11-2
TGTGCCAGCAGCTTATTTCCACATCAAGAGACCCAGTACTTC
CASSLFPHQETQYF
>many|TRBJ2-1|NA|TRBV20-1
TGCAGTGCTAGGTCGGGGGGCGTCCCCTACAATGAGCAGTTCTTC
CSARSGGVPYNEQFF
>NA|TRBJ1-6|NA|TRBV18
TGTGCCAGCTCCCCGCTTCCGGGGTTCAATTCACCCCTCCACTTT
CASSPLPGFNSPLHF
>few|TRBJ2-5|NA|TRBV18
TGTGCCAGCTCACCTTTTGGGGCACAAGAAGAGACCCAGTACTTC
CASSPFGAQEETQYF
>many|TRBJ1-1|NA|TRBV11-2
TGTGCCAGCAGCACCCGAGGGGGGCTGGGGACTGAAGCTTTCTTT
CASSTRGGLGTEAFF
>many|TRBJ2-1|TRBD2|TRBV27
TGTGCCAGCAGCGGGGGGGCCGTTCTCAATGAGCAGTTCTTC
CASSGGAVLNEQFF
>few|TRBJ1-1|NA|TRBV3-1
TGTGCCAGCAGCACCGCGGGGCCCACTGAAGCTTTCTTT
CASSTAGPTEAFF
>NA|TRBJ2-2|NA|TRBV14
TGTGCCAGCAGAGTCGCGGGGGAGCTGTTTTTT
CASRVAGELFF
>many|TRBJ1-1|NA|TRBV12-3/TRBV12-4
TGTGCCAGCAGTGCGGCGGGCGCAGGGGTCACTGAAGCTTTCTTT
CASSAAGAGVTEAFF
>many|TRBJ2-7|NA|TRBV24-1
TGTGCCACCAGTGATGCCGAGAGGGAGCAGTACTTC
CATSDAEREQYF
>NA|TRBJ2-1|NA|TRBV5-1
TGCGCCAGCAGCTCCCGGACTGGGGGAATGGGCAATGAGCAGTTCTTC
CASSSRTGGMGNEQFF
>many|TRBJ1-4|TRBD1|TRBV2
TGTGCCAGTCCGGACAGGGAGAATGAAAAACTGTTTTTT
CASPDRENEKLFF
>many|TRBJ2-2|NA|TRBV4-1
TGCGCCAGCAGCCAAGGTCCGGGCGCGGTTTGGACCGGGGAGCTGTTTTTT
CASSQGPGAVWTGELFF
>NA|TRBJ2-2|NA|TRBV5-1
TGCGCCAGCAGCCTCATCCCGGGACTTACAAACACCGGGGAGCTGTTTTTT
CASSLIPGLTNTGELFF
>many|TRBJ2-7|NA|TRBV6-1
TGTGCCAGCAGTGATTCAGACCGAACGGGGACCTACGAGCAGTACTTC
CASSDSDRTGTYEQYF
>many|TRBJ2-5|TRBD1|TRBV13
TGTGCCAGCAGCTTAGAGGGACAGCCAGAGACCCAGTACTTC
CASSLEGQPETQYF
>many|TRBJ1-2|NA|TRBV30
TGTGCCTGGAGTGTAGCCTTGCGGGACAACTATGGCTACACCTTC
CAWSVALRDNYGYTF
>NA|TRBJ1-1|NA|TRBV25-1
TGTGCCAGCAGCGAGTCTACAGCAGCAAACACTGAAGCTCTCTTT
CASSESTAANTEALF
>NA|TRBJ2-5|TRBD1|TRBV5-4
TGTGCCAGCAGCCCGGGTGGTTACGGGACAGAAGAGACCCAGTACTTC
CASSPGGYGTEETQYF
>few|TRBJ2-7|NA|TRBV18
TGTGCCAGCTCACCAATGGGGGGGCAGGGGAATCCCGAGCAGTACTTC
CASSPMGGQGNPEQYF
>few|TRBJ1-2|TRBD1|TRBV6-6
TGTGCCAGCAGTTACCTATTACAGGGGCTGAGGGGCTACACCTTC
CASSYLLQGLRGYTF
>NA|TRBJ2-2|NA|TRBV6-5
TGTGCCAGCAGTTACGCAGGGGCCACCGGGGAGCTGTTTTTT
CASSYAGATGELFF
>many|TRBJ2-3|NA|TRBV12-3/TRBV12-4
TGTGCCAGCAGACGACCCCTTTCGCATACGCAGTATTTT
CASRRPLSHTQYF
>NA|TRBJ1-5|NA|TRBV6-1
TGTGCCAGTTGGGACGGACGCCGCAATCAGCCCCAGCATTTT
CASWDGRRNQPQHF
>many|TRBJ2-1|TRBD2|TRBV12-3/TRBV12-4
TGTGCCAGCAGTTTTTCGGGTAGCGGGGTCGGTGAGCAGTTCTTC
CASSFSGSGVGEQFF
>few|TRBJ1-5|NA|TRBV7-9
TGTGCCAGCAGGGGGGCAGGGGAAGGACAGCCCCAGCATTTT
CASRGAGEGQPQHF
>many|TRBJ1-1|NA|TRBV12-3/TRBV12-4
TGTGCCAGCACCGAGGGAAGGGGACTGAACACTGAAGCTTTCTTT
CASTEGRGLNTEAFF
>few|TRBJ2-7|NA|TRBV6-1
TGTGCCAGCGCGGCTGGGGGCGCTTACTACGAGCAGTACTTC
CASAAGGAYYEQYF
>NA|TRBJ2-7|TRBD2|TRBV7-2
TGTGCCAGCAGCCCGAGAGCGGGGGCCTACTACGAGCAGTACTTC
CASSPRAGAYYEQYF
>few|TRBJ1-1|NA|TRBV7-9
TGTGCCAGCAGCCCTACAGGGAGAGCTTTCTTT
CASSPTGRAFF
>many|TRBJ1-6|TRBD1|TRBV7-3
TGTGCCAGCAGCCCGCGGACAGGGGATGGTTCACCCCTCCACTTT
CASSPRTGDGSPLHF
>few|TRBJ1-1|NA|TRBV3-1
TGTGCCAGCAGCCGTGAGGGGGGTGGGGACACTGAAGCTTTCTTT
CASSREGGGDTEAFF
>NA|TRBJ1-6|NA|TRBV5-1
TGCGCCAGCAGCTTGGACCTAGGGAATATGAATTCACCCCTCCACTTT
CASSLDLGNMNSPLHF
>NA|TRBJ2-5|NA|TRBV5-1
TGCGCCAGCAGCTTTCCGTCAAGCCAAGAGACCCAGTACTTC
CASSFPSSQETQYF
>NA|TRBJ1-5|TRBD1|TRBV6-1
TGTGCCAGCACCGAAAACCTATGGGACAGAGGAGTCAATCAGCCCCAGCATTTT
CASTENLWDRGVNQPQHF
>NA|TRBJ2-3|NA|TRBV7-3
TGTGCCAGCAGCACCGACAGGCATAGCACAGATACGCAGTATTTT
CASSTDRHSTDTQYF
>few|TRBJ2-2|NA|TRBV29-1
TGCAGCGTTATCGGAATGACCGGGGAGCTGTTTTTT
CSVIGMTGELFF
>few|TRBJ1-5|NA|TRBV19
TGTGCCAGTAGTTCCGGACAGACTAGCAATCAGCCCCAGCATTTT
CASSSGQTSNQPQHF
>many|TRBJ1-2|NA|TRBV11-2
TGTGCCAGCAGCTTGAGGTCGGGGGGATTCTATGGCTACACCTTC
CASSLRSGGFYGYTF
>many|TRBJ2-7|NA|TRBV11-2
TGTGCCAGCAGCTCTGAGACCTTCTACGAGCAGTACTTC
CASSSETFYEQYF
>few|TRBJ1-5|TRBD1|TRBV5-1
TGCGCCAGCAGCCTTAAGACAGGGAGCCAGCCCCAGCATTTT
CASSLKTGSQPQHF
>many|TRBJ2-1|NA|TRBV27
TGTGCCAGCCAAGGGGGGCTAGATGAGCAGTTCTTC
CASQGGLDEQFF
>many|TRBJ2-3|NA|TRBV13
TGTGCCAGCAGCTTAGGGGCAGCAAGCACAGATACGCAGTATTTT
CASSLGAASTDTQYF
>many|TRBJ1-5|NA|TRBV12-3/TRBV12-4
TGTGCCAGCAGTTTAGACCCGGGTAATCAGCCCCAGCATTTT
CASSLDPGNQPQHF
>few|TRBJ1-6|NA|TRBV30
TGTGCCTGGAGTAGGGACCGGAGAAATTCACCCCTCCACTTT
CAWSRDRRNSPLHF
>few|TRBJ2-1|NA|TRBV19
TGTGCCAGTAGTAGGGTGCAGGGCTTAGGCAGTGAGCAGTTCTTC
CASSRVQGLGSEQFF
>few|TRBJ1-2|TRBD1|TRBV30
TGTGCCTGGTGGGACAGGGCAAGGGACTATGGCTACACCTTC
CAWWDRARDYGYTF
>many|TRBJ1-1|NA|TRBV5-1
TGCGCCAGCGCCACGGTGATAAACACTGAAGCTTTCTTT
CASATVINTEAFF
>many|TRBJ1-5|NA|TRBV12-3/TRBV12-4
TGTGCCAGCAGTTCAATAACAGAGTTAGGCAATCAGCCCCAGCATTTT
CASSSITELGNQPQHF
>few|TRBJ1-6|TRBD1|TRBV15
TGTGCCACCAGTAAACGGACAGGGCCACATTCACCCCTCCACTTT
CATSKRTGPHSPLHF
>many|TRBJ1-2|NA|TRBV3-1
TGTGCCAGCAGCCATAGAGCGGGCGACGGCTACACCTTC
CASSHRAGDGYTF
>few|TRBJ2-2|NA|TRBV3-1
TGTGCCAGCAGCCAAGTGGATAGGGTCTCCGGGGAGCTGTTTTTT
CASSQVDRVSGELFF
>many|TRBJ2-5|NA|TRBV19
TGTGCCAGTAGTATTCCGGGGACTGGCGGCGAGACCCAGTACTTC
CASSIPGTGGETQYF